Presented here are 10 T cell receptor beta chains from one specimen sequenced in a study of CXCR3-negative and CXCR3-positive naive CD8 T cells (dated by TCRdb to the late 2010s). Their recognized antigens are unknown. Sequencing was performed on a NextSeq 550. The Human TCR Profiling Kit (MiLaboratory) was used to prepare UMI-labeled 5' RACE TRB cDNA libraries. Based on TCRdb reprocessing of the reads, there is one entry per CDR3 protein sequence, and DNA is missing. The table for this sample lists over 70,000 distinct CDR3 sequences. The ten biggest clones cover roughly 0.48% of the sample. Here is what the overall study found, with its caveats: Compared with CXCR3-negative naive cells, CXCR3-positive naive cells had TRB CDR3s with higher hydrophobicity (lower Kidera factor 4), lower energy, and higher strength and volume indices.

The source material was naive CXCR3+ CD8+ T cells from blood. The sample's cell subset or site label, in plain terms: CD45RO-CCR7+CD27+CD95- naive CD8+ T cells expressing CXCR3 (TNR3+). These receptors were obtained from a human donor in good health. Some clones in this sample may be carry-over from other donors' samples.

CDR3 protein: CATSGDRSVDTQYF. The chain joins TRBV15 to TRBJ2-3; TCRdb's D call, TRBD1, is unchecked because there is no DNA. The CDR3 contains 14 residues. Germline V CDR1 and CDR2: LNHNV, YYDKDF (reference sequence).

This rearrangement joins TRBV5-1 to TRBJ2-5; TCRdb's D gene call, TRBD1, goes unchecked for lack of DNA. The CDR3 loop spans 15 amino acids. Germline V gene sequence: CDR1 SGHRS, CDR2 YFSETQ. CDR3 sequence reads: CASSPKERGAETQYF.

V gene TRBV5-1 combines with J gene TRBJ2-7; the D call of TRBD2 rests on TCRdb alone, since no DNA is present to check it. The length of the CDR3 is 15 residues. Germline values: CDR1 SGHRS, CDR2 YFSETQ. The CDR3 spells CASSSYRDYSYEQYF.

J is TRBJ2-7 and V is TRBV9; TCRdb reports TRBD1, a call that lacks DNA to check it against. This CDR3 is built from 16 residues. The germline V gene encodes CDR1 SGDLS and CDR2 YYNGEE. CDR3 protein: CASAPGDSPSSYEQYF. The whole variable domain, remainder taken from reference TRBV9 and TRBJ2-7, is DSGVTQTPKHLITATGQRVTLRCSPRSGDLSVYWYQQSLDQGLQFLIQYYNGEERAKGNILERFSAQQFPDLHSELNLSSLELGDSALYFCASAPGDSPSSYEQYFGPGTRLTVT.

The chain employs TRBV3-2 and TRBJ2-7; TCRdb outputs TRBD1, but without DNA this stays unchecked. TRBV3-2 is described as a pseudogene. CDR3 length equals 16 residues. CDR3 sequence reads: CASSQDRDPGGYEQYF.

The chain carries TRBV29-1 and TRBJ1-4. CDR3 size: 12 residues. Germline-derived CDR1 and CDR2 are SQVTM and ANQGSEA. The CDR3 here is CSVVVSNEKLFF.

J is TRBJ1-5 and V is TRBV29-1; TCRdb proposes TRBD1, but this gene call is untestable without DNA. CDR3 size: 13 residues. Germline V gives CDR1 SQVTM, CDR2 ANQGSEA. The CDR3 region is CSVLQGSNQPQHF.

This chain connects TRBV10-3 to TRBJ2-2; the TCRdb call, TRBD2, lacks DNA for checking. CDR1 and CDR2 from the germline V gene are ENHRY and SYGVKD. CDR3 length: 17 amino acids. The CDR3 protein is CATSLGKAGFNPGELFF.

The rearrangement links TRBV19 to TRBJ2-7; TCRdb's D call, TRBD1, is unchecked because there is no DNA. The CDR3 is made up of 13 amino acids. Germline V gene lookup returns CDR1 LNHDA and CDR2 SQIVND (reference sequence). The CDR3 reads CASSAGTDYEQYF. Looking up the rest from reference TRBV19 and TRBJ2-7 gives the full variable domain: DGGITQSPKYLFRKEGQNVTLSCEQNLNHDAMYWYRQDPGQGLRLIYYSQIVNDFQKGDIAEGYSVSREKKESFPLTVTSAQKNPTAFYLCASSAGTDYEQYFGPGTRLTVT.

This chain uses TRBV4-3 with TRBJ2-1; TCRdb calls TRBD1, which cannot be checked without DNA. Germline CDR1 LGHNA, CDR2 YSLEER. The CDR3 length is 14 residues. CDR3 residues: CASSQGGATYEQFF.